The 6 T cell receptor beta chains reported below all come from one sample, sequenced in a study of long-term antiretroviral therapy in people with HIV. They ran version v3.0 of the immunoSEQ assay at survey level. The assay was immunoSEQ multiplex PCR, and TCRdb's table has in-frame clones only and misses some. The sample includes 30,000 or so clones, around 84% of them seen just once. The starting material was unsorted PBMCs, obtained 0.4 years after starting antiretroviral therapy. The receptors shown here come from a man aged 18-30 years with HIV.

The V and J genes are TRBV20-1 and TRBJ2-1; D call uncertain. Germline values: CDR1 DFQATT, CDR2 SNEGSKA (reference sequence). Deletions cut 5 bases from V and 5 bases from J, with 1 base between. The CDR3 runs 9 residues. CDR3 sequence (DNA): TGCAGTGCTCACAATGAGCAGTTCTTC. This codes for CSAHNEQFF.

A note on this clone: The same CDR3 is also encoded by other DNA sequences in this sample. This rearrangement joins TRBV7-9 to TRBJ2-7; possibly TRBD2 for D (6 bases). Per the germline V gene, CDR1 is SEHNR and CDR2 is FQNEAQ (reference sequence). Trimming removed 5 bases at V and 2 bases at J, with 13 bases between. The CDR3 covers 14 residues. CDR3 DNA: TGTGCCAGCAGCCCCACCGGGACTCCCTACGAGCAGTACTTC. Translated, it gives CASSPTGTPYEQYF.

In this sample, this clone turned up a few times. The chain combines TRBV7-2 with TRBJ1-2, with TRBD1 as a possible D gene (5 bases). CDR3 length: 13 residues. Germline V gives CDR1 SGHTA, CDR2 FQGNSA. With 5 bases removed from V and 8 bases from J, the gap between germline ends came to 15 bases. The CDR3 nucleotides read TGTGCCAGCAGCCATAATGTCAGGGACGGCTACACCTTC. Encoded protein: CASSHNVRDGYTF.

This clone was seen a single time. The chain links TRBV6-1 to TRBJ2-7; D remains unclear. Trimming pared 7 bases from V and 6 bases from J, leaving 19 bases between. This CDR3 has 14 amino acids. Germline V CDR1 and CDR2: MNHNS, SASEGT. In DNA, the CDR3 is TGTGCCAGCACTTCACAGTTCAGATCGTCCGAGCAGTACTTC. It specifies CASTSQFRSSEQYF.

The chain joins TRBV28 to TRBJ1-5; a weak D match, TRBD1 (5 bases). The CDR3 has 16 amino acids. Germline V gene lookup returns CDR1 MDHEN and CDR2 SYDVKM. Trimming removed 3 bases at V and 1 base at J, with 13 bases between. The CDR3 coding sequence is TGTGCCAGCAGTTTCAACCCAGGGATAAGCAATCAGCCCCAGCATTTT. Protein sequence: CASSFNPGISNQPQHF. The variable domain in full, completed from reference TRBV28 and TRBJ1-5, reads DVKVTQSSRYLVKRTGEKVFLECVQDMDHENMFWYRQDPGLGLRLIYFSYDVKMKEKGDIPEGYSVSREKKERFSLILESASTNQTSMYLCASSFNPGISNQPQHFGDGTRLSIL.

In DNA, the CDR3 is TGTGCCAGCAGCTTAGTGAGGACTAGAGGTGACTCCTACGAGCAGTACTTC. Its protein product is CASSLVRTRGDSYEQYF. The chain is built from TRBV7-9 and TRBJ2-7; 7 nucleotides agree with TRBD2. CDR3 length equals 17 residues. Per germline, CDR1 SEHNR and CDR2 FQNEAQ (reference sequence). Losses at the gene ends were 1 base for V and 0 bases for J; bases not matched to a gene: 9.